Following are 16 T cell receptor beta chains from one sample sequenced in a study of OX40 agonist ivuxolimab in advanced cancers. This table comes from immunoSEQ multiplex PCR, and its TCRdb copy is limited to in-frame clones, with some not included. The repertoire holds around 7,000 clones, with 75% to 85% as singletons. Sequencing was performed on CD4+ or CD8+ T cells sorted from blood, taken in a trial of the OX40 agonist ivuxolimab. Receptor source: an adult with an advanced solid tumor such as melanoma, head and neck, liver or kidney cancer.

This rearrangement joins TRBV6-9 to TRBJ1-5, with D tentatively TRBD1 (6 bases). The CDR3 covers 15 residues. Per the germline V gene, CDR1 is MNHGY and CDR2 is SVAAGI. The V gene lost 4 bases and the J gene lost 0 bases, with 10 bases spanning the gap. The CDR3 sequence is CASSSQGFSNQPQHF. Here the CDR3 DNA reads TGTGCCAGCAGTTCACAGGGTTTTAGCAATCAGCCCCAGCATTTT.

The rearrangement links TRBV10-3 to TRBJ2-3; 9 bases match TRBD2. The length of the CDR3 is 16 residues. J lost 6 bases, V lost 4 bases, and 11 bases had no gene match. Germline values: CDR1 ENHRY, CDR2 SYGVKD. The CDR3: CAISAPMSGGRDTQYF. The CDR3 nucleotides are TGTGCCATCAGTGCTCCAATGAGCGGGGGGAGGGATACGCAGTATTTT.

The chain is built from TRBV7-2 and TRBJ2-5, with D tentatively TRBD1 (5 bases). This CDR3 contains 14 residues. Germline loops: CDR1 SGHTA, CDR2 FQGNSA. The V end lost 1 base, the J end lost 4 bases, and 10 bases lay between the germline ends. The CDR3 DNA sequence: TGTGCCAGCAGCTTAGGGGGCTCGGGAGAGACCCAGTACTTC. This gives the protein CASSLGGSGETQYF.

The rearrangement joins TRBV9 to TRBJ1-1; 8 nucleotides align to TRBD1. Germline CDR1 is SGDLS and CDR2 is YYNGEE. J was trimmed by 4 bases and V by 4 bases; bases with no gene match: 9. CDR3 length: 15 residues. CDR3 bases: TGTGCCAGCAGCCTCGGACAGGGATTGAGCACTGAAGCTTTCTTT. This gives the protein CASSLGQGLSTEAFF.

V is TRBV6-4 and J is TRBJ2-1, with 9 bases fitting TRBD1. This CDR3 contains 16 residues. V shed 0 bases and J 8 bases; nucleotides not matched to a gene: 8. Germline V gene sequence: CDR1 MRHNA, CDR2 SNTAGT. The CDR3 loop is CASSDSPGQGGDEQFF. DNA of the CDR3: TGTGCCAGCAGTGACTCGCCGGGACAGGGAGGGGATGAGCAGTTCTTC.

This clone was seen once. CDR3 amino acids: CASSETGLGDQPQHF. DNA of the CDR3: TGTGCCAGCAGCGAGACGGGACTGGGAGATCAGCCCCAGCATTTT. The genes are TRBV9 and TRBJ1-5; possibly TRBD1 for D (5 bases). V was trimmed by 3 bases and J by 5 bases, leaving 15 bases between them. Germline-derived CDR1 and CDR2 are SGDLS and YYNGEE. The CDR3 sequence is 15 residues long.

The chain links TRBV29-1 to TRBJ1-1, with D possibly being TRBD1 (5 bases). The CDR3 totals 14 residues. The germline gives CDR1 SQVTM, CDR2 ANQGSEA. Trimming left V 0 bases short and J 1 base short, with 9 bases between. The CDR3 here is CSVEDWRGNTEAFF. For the CDR3, the DNA is TGCAGCGTTGAAGATTGGAGGGGGAACACTGAAGCTTTCTTT.

The V and J genes are TRBV13 and TRBJ2-7, with 8 bases matching TRBD2. Trimming took 1 base from V and 0 from J; bases not matched to a gene: 5. The length of the CDR3 is 16 residues. Germline loops: CDR1 PRHDT, CDR2 FYEKMQ (reference sequence). For the CDR3, the DNA is TGTGCCAGCAGCTTAGAGGGCGGGGGGCCCTCCTACGAGCAGTACTTC. It specifies CASSLEGGGPSYEQYF.

This clone has just one count. The V and J genes are TRBV12-5 and TRBJ1-1; D uncertain. CDR1 is LGHNT, CDR2 FRNRAP, per germline. Trimming shortened V by 11 bases and J by 4 bases, and 20 bases separated the two germline ends. There are 14 residues in the CDR3. The CDR3 DNA sequence: TGTGCTGCTTGCACCGGGGATAAGGGCACTGAAGCTTTCTTT. It translates to CAACTGDKGTEAFF.

This sequence joins TRBV9 and TRBJ2-1; TRBD2 aligns across 13 bases. J gave up 5 bases and V 4 bases, and 9 bases lay outside the gene matches. The CDR3 length is 17 residues. Germline assignment: CDR1 SGDLS and CDR2 YYNGEE. CDR3 coding DNA: TGTGCCAGCAGCCCCCTGGGACTAGCGGGGTCCCACAATGAGCAGTTCTTC. Translated: CASSPLGLAGSHNEQFF.

This chain joins TRBV9 and TRBJ2-1; no reliable D call. Germline V lookup: CDR1 SGDLS, CDR2 YYNGEE. The CDR3 length is 15 residues. Trimming pared 1 base from V and 8 bases from J, leaving 16 bases between. The DNA of the CDR3 is TGTGCCAGCAGCGTATACTCACCTTATGGCGATGAGCAGTTCTTC. Translation gives CASSVYSPYGDEQFF.

This chain joins TRBV11-1 and TRBJ2-2; 8 nucleotides line up with TRBD2. Germline V gene sequence: CDR1 SGHAT, CDR2 FQDESV (reference sequence). There are 17 residues in the CDR3. V trimming: 5 bases; J trimming: 3 bases; junction bases outside the gene matches: 11. The CDR3, as DNA: TGTGCCAGCAGCCCCGGCGGGGGGACTCCATACACCGGGGAGCTGTTTTTT. Translation gives CASSPGGGTPYTGELFF.

This rearrangement joins TRBV27 to TRBJ2-1; D unresolved. Between the trimmed V and J ends, which lost 1 base and 2 bases, there was a span of 15 bases. This CDR3 has 17 amino acids. The germline V gene encodes CDR1 MNHEY and CDR2 SMNVEV (reference sequence). CDR3 nucleotide sequence: TGTGCCAGCAGTTTATTTGGGCTGACGACACCCTACAATGAGCAGTTCTTC. This encodes CASSLFGLTTPYNEQFF.

DNA for the CDR3: TGTGCCAGCAGTTACGGCACCGGGGGGACTGAAGCTTTCTTT. Residues: CASSYGTGGTEAFF. The chain couples TRBV6-6 to TRBJ1-1; possible D gene TRBD1, 5 bases. Germline V gives CDR1 MNHNY, CDR2 SVGAGI (reference sequence). With 2 bases removed from V and 5 bases from J, the gap between germline ends came to 12 bases. The CDR3 is 14 amino acids.

This clone was detected only a few times. J is TRBJ2-7 and V is TRBV6-1; no definite D call. V lost 3 bases and J 5 bases, leaving 14 bases between the germline ends. CDR3 length equals 14 residues. The germline V gene has CDR1 MNHNS and CDR2 SASEGT. The CDR3 DNA is TGTGCCAGCAGTGATTCGATGGATGGGAACGAGCAGTACTTC. It translates to CASSDSMDGNEQYF.

The chain has TRBV10-3 and TRBJ1-1; D not certain. This CDR3 contains 11 residues. Germline-derived CDR1 and CDR2 are ENHRY and SYGVKD. Trimming pared 6 bases from V and 7 bases from J, leaving 9 bases between. The CDR3 region is CAISHRDEAFF. CDR3 in DNA: TGTGCCATCAGCCATAGGGATGAAGCTTTCTTT.